This paragraph reports one T cell receptor beta chain. Its target is not known. The V gene lost 11 bases and the J gene lost 0 bases, with 14 bases spanning the gap. Germline CDR1 reads PRHDT; CDR2 reads FYEKMQ (reference sequence). This CDR3 comprises 15 residues. This record belongs to a study of blood T cells in healthy people across ages. Study results and limitations: More naive CD4+ cells and higher diversity marked long-lived donors relative to aged donors. Estimates of total diversity, which came from one million sequenced T cells, were considered to be underestimates.

A J-beta primer mix and a sample-barcoded 5' primer were used in a second PCR of roughly 6 to 12 cycles. Every molecule of cDNA carried a tag from a template-switch adaptor with 12 random nucleotides. TCRdb re-called the 5' RACE reads with MiXCR, one entry per CDR3 protein. The table has under 2,000,000 distinct CDR3 sequences, about 50% seen once; the top ten hold approximately 2.1%. RNA extraction gave at least 5.5 micrograms of total RNA per sample. V is TRBV13 and J is TRBJ2-6, with D tentatively TRBD1 (6 bases). The clonotype comes from a woman aged 40 to 55 in good health. Sequencing was done on a sample of blood. The CDR3 region has the DNA TGTGCCTGCTCCAGGGGCCTCTCTGGGGCCAACGTCCTGACTTTC. Protein sequence: CACSRGLSGANVLTF.